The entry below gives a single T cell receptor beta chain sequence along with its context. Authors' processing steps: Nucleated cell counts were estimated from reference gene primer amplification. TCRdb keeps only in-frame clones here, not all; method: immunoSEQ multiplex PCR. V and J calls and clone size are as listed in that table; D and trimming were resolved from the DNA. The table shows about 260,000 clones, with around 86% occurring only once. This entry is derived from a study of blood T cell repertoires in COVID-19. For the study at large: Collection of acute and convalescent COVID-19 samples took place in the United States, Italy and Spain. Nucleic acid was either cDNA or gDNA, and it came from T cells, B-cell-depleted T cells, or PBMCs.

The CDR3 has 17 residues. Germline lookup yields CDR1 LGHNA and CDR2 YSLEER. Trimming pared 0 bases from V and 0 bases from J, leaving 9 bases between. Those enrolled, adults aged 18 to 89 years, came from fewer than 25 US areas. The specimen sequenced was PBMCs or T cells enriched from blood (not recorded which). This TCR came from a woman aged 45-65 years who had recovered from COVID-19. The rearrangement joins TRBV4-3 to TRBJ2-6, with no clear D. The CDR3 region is CASSQEGSFSGANVLTF. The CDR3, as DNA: TGCGCCAGCAGCCAAGAGGGCAGTTTCTCTGGGGCCAACGTCCTGACTTTC.